This record covers a single T cell receptor (beta chain). The antigen is undetermined. CDR3 length: 15 residues. Deletions cut 3 bases from V and 1 base from J, with 10 bases between. Germline-derived CDR1 and CDR2 are MNHEY and SMNVEV (reference sequence). This sample was taken from a study of beta chain features in type 1 diabetes. Turning to the study itself: The patient and healthy donor groups were comparable for age, gender and cell yields.

Blood was drawn once from each donor into heparinised tubes. The draws averaged around 110 mL. Isolated RNA was reverse transcribed in full, so expressed TCRB transcripts were sequenced. Sequencing was performed with immunoSEQ multiplex PCR; in TCRdb, only in-frame clones are kept and a portion is missing. The sample holds some 150,000 clones, around 9.3% seen once. Whole-study results and caveats: Researchers report that Type 1 diabetes patients had moderately but significantly shorter TCRB CDR3s across all four CD4+ subsets.

The sequence derives from a man aged 18 to 30 in good health. The sequencing input was naive CD4+ T cells from blood. The gene calls are TRBV27 and TRBJ1-3, with D perhaps matching TRBD1 (5 bases). CDR3 DNA sequence: TGTGCCAGCAGTTTGGGACTTGGTTCTGGAAACACCATATATTTT. This codes for CASSLGLGSGNTIYF.